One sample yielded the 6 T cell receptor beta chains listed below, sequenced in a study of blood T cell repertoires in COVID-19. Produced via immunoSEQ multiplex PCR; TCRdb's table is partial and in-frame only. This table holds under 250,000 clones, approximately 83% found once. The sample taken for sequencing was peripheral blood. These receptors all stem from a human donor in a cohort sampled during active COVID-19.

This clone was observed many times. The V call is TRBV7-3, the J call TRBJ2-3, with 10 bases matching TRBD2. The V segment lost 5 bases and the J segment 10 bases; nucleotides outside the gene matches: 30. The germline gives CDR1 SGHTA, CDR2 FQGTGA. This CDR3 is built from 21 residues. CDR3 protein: CASSPNVIAASGGLHPPPQYF. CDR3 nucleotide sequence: TGTGCCAGCAGCCCCAATGTTATCGCGGCTAGCGGGGGCCTCCACCCCCCCCCGCAGTATTTT.

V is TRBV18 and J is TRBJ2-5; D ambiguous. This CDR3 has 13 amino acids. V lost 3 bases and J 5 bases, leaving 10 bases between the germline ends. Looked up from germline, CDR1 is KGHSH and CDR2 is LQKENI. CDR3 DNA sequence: TGTGCCAGCTCACCCCGCTCGGTGGAGACCCAGTACTTC. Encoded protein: CASSPRSVETQYF.

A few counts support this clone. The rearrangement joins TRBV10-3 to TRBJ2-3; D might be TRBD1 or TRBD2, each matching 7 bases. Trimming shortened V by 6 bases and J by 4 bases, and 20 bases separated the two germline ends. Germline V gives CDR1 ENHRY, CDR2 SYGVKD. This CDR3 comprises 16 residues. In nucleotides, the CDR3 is TGTGCCATCAGGGAGGGGGCGGGAGTGGGAGCAGATACGCAGTATTTT. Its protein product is CAIREGAGVGADTQYF.

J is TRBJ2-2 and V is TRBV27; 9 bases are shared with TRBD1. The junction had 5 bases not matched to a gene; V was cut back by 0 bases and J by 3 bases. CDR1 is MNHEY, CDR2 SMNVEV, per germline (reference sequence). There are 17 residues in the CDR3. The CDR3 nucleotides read TGTGCCAGCAGTTTATCTCGGGACAGGGAGGACACCGGGGAGCTGTTTTTT. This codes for CASSLSRDREDTGELFF.

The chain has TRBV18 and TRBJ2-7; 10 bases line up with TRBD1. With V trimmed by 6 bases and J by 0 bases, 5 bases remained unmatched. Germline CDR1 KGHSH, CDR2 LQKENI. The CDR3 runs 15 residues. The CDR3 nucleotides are TGTGCCAGCTCCGTGGGACAGGGGCCCTCCTACGAGCAGTACTTC. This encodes CASSVGQGPSYEQYF.

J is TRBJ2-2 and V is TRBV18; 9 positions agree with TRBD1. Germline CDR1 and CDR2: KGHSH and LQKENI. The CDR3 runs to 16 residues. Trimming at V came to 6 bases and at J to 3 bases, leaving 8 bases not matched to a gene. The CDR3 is CASSRPGQGYTGELFF. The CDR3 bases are TGTGCCAGCTCCCGACCGGGACAGGGATACACCGGGGAGCTGTTTTTT.